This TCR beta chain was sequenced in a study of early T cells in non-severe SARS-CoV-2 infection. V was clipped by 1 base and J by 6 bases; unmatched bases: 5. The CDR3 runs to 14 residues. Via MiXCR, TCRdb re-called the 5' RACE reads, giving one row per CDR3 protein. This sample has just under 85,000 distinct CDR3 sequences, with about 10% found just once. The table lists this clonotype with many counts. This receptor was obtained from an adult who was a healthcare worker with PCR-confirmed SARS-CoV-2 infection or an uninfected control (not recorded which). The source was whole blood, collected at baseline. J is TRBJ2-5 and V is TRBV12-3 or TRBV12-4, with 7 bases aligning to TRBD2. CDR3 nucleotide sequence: TGTGCCAGCAGTTTAGGCGGGAGATCGAAGACCCAGTACTTC. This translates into CASSLGGRSKTQYF.